This is a list of T cell receptor beta chains from one sample in a study of shared clonotypes between healthy human individuals. Sequenced by immunoSEQ multiplex PCR; TCRdb stores in-frame clones only, minus some. This sample has around 1.5 million clones, with 98% found just once. The sample was naive CD4+ T cells sorted from blood. The source of these receptors is a young man in good health. Each CDR3 is given with its conserved first and last residue. The D gene is left open where the match is weak.

V: TRBV10-3
J: TRBJ1-5
D: .
CDR3: CAINVSPNQPQHF
DNA: TGTGCCATCAACGTCAGCCCCAATCAGCCCCAGCATTTT

V: TRBV5-6
J: TRBJ2-5
D: TRBD2
CDR3: CASSFKVGEGQYF
DNA: TGTGCCAGCAGCTTTAAGGTCGGGGAGGGCCAGTACTTC

V: TRBV7-9
J: TRBJ1-2
D: .
CDR3: CASSRDSGGGYTF
DNA: TGTGCCAGCAGCCGGGACTCGGGGGGTGGCTACACCTTC

V: TRBV7-6
J: TRBJ2-3
D: .
CDR3: CASSLVGSTDTQYF
DNA: TGTGCCAGCAGCTTAGTCGGGAGTACAGATACGCAGTATTTT

V: TRBV28
J: TRBJ2-7
D: TRBD1
CDR3: CASGGTGGAYEQYF
DNA: TGTGCCAGCGGTGGGACAGGGGGAGCCTACGAGCAGTACTTC

V: TRBV5-1
J: TRBJ2-2
D: TRBD2
CDR3: CASSSRREDGTGELFF
DNA: TGCGCCAGCAGCTCGAGGCGGGAGGACGGCACCGGGGAGCTGTTTTTT

V: TRBV7-2
J: TRBJ2-3
D: .
CDR3: CASRGAPALATDTQYF
DNA: TGTGCCAGCAGAGGGGCGCCAGCCCTCGCCACAGATACGCAGTATTTT

V: TRBV18
J: TRBJ1-1
D: .
CDR3: CASSPANPENTEAFF
DNA: TGTGCCAGCTCACCAGCCAATCCAGAGAACACTGAAGCTTTCTTT

V: TRBV7-2
J: TRBJ2-5
D: .
CDR3: CASSRLGAQETQYF
DNA: TGTGCCAGCAGCCGACTAGGGGCACAAGAGACCCAGTACTTC

V: TRBV5-1
J: TRBJ2-7
D: .
CDR3: CASSLANPGVNDEQYF
DNA: TGCGCCAGCAGCTTGGCCAATCCAGGGGTCAACGACGAGCAGTACTTC

V: TRBV5-6
J: TRBJ2-1
D: .
CDR3: CASSLVTTSSYNEQFF
DNA: TGTGCCAGCAGCTTGGTTACGACTTCCTCCTACAATGAGCAGTTCTTC

V: TRBV4-3
J: TRBJ2-2
D: .
CDR3: CASSQDRAGGGELFF
DNA: TGCGCCAGCAGCCAAGATAGGGCCGGCGGCGGGGAGCTGTTTTTT

V: TRBV30
J: TRBJ2-1
D: TRBD2
CDR3: CAWSRGTSGHNEQFF
DNA: TGTGCCTGGAGTAGAGGGACTAGCGGCCACAATGAGCAGTTCTTC

V: TRBV15
J: TRBJ1-1
D: .
CDR3: CATRGNTEAFF
DNA: TGTGCCACCAGGGGGAACACTGAAGCTTTCTTT

V: TRBV7-9
J: TRBJ1-1
D: .
CDR3: CASSGNWGLNTEAFF
DNA: TGTGCCAGCAGCGGGAATTGGGGGTTGAACACTGAAGCTTTCTTT

V: TRBV7-9
J: TRBJ2-7
D: .
CDR3: CASSLVGQYEQYF
DNA: TGTGCCAGCAGCTTAGTGGGCCAGTACGAGCAGTACTTC